This T cell receptor beta chain was obtained from a study of cytomegalovirus exposure and HLA in healthy donors. Findings and limits, study-wide: Rare TCR sequences dominated, though some public TCRs recurred in many donors.

With respect to this clone: Antigen specificity is unknown.

This CDR3 comprises 13 residues. Per germline, CDR1 MDHEN and CDR2 SYDVKM. The junction had 4 bases not matched to a gene; V was cut back by 7 bases and J by 5 bases. Primers included in the PCR were 60 Vbeta and 13 Jbeta primers. Profiling relied on immunoSEQ multiplex PCR, and the TCRdb table lists in-frame clones only, not all of them. Here the sample spans some 130,000 clones, around 80% being singletons. This chain links TRBV28 with TRBJ1-4, with 7 bases aligning to TRBD1. The sequence came from a woman between 40 and 55 years old in good health and CMV-seronegative. The sample consisted of PBMCs. This CDR3 is CASTQGNNEKLFF. The DNA for the CDR3 is TGTGCCAGCACACAGGGGAACAATGAAAAACTGTTTTTT.